This entry describes one T cell receptor beta chain. The method was immunoSEQ multiplex PCR; TCRdb's version includes in-frame clones alone and lacks a portion of them. The table records over 60,000 clones, 80% to 90% of them present only once. The sample is drawn from a study of control samples from healthy donors and cancer patients. CDR3 length: 14 amino acids. Germline V lookup: CDR1 MNHNY, CDR2 SVGAGI (reference sequence). The ends were cut back, 0 bases at V and 2 bases at J, with 5 bases in the middle. The TCR comes from a woman in her sixties with head and neck cancer. The rearrangement joins TRBV6-6 to TRBJ1-3; TRBD1 might be the D (5 bases). Sequenced: PBMCs. The CDR3 DNA is TGTGCCAGCAGTTACTCGACAGCTGGAAACACCATATATTTT. Its protein is CASSYSTAGNTIYF.